This T cell receptor (beta chain) was found in a study of T cells in Graves' hyperthyroidism and ophthalmopathy (dated by TCRdb to about 2019). For context, the study as a whole: Peripheral blood samples were taken at the time of initial diagnosis, prior to any treatment. TCR V-J signatures able to tell the groups apart were searched for in a discovery cohort of 90 to 100 patients, of whom approximately 40 had Graves' ophthalmopathy and 55 to 65 had stable Graves' hyperthyroidism. Prospective prediction of ophthalmopathy was tested in an independent validation cohort consisting of 18 hyperthyroidism patients and some 17 patients who later progressed to ophthalmopathy. The 100 or so discovery patients were randomly split 7:3 into training and test sets. Thyroid tissue and blood T-cell repertoires from about six Graves' hyperthyroidism patients were also compared in the study. After blood sampling, hyperthyroidism patients were treated with methimazole at a starting dose of 30 mg daily, and ophthalmopathy patients were treated with high-dose intravenous methylprednisolone. The paper describes TCR Vbeta CDR3 sequencing of 130 to 150 peripheral blood samples, made up of roughly 40 ophthalmopathy patients, 70 to 75 hyperthyroidism patients and roughly 17 progressor patients.

Graves' hyperthyroidism was defined as stable when no progression to ophthalmopathy occurred over 18 months of follow-up. Hyperthyroidism patients were newly diagnosed, had a disease duration of under 2 months, and were aged 18 to 65 years. The study excluded patients with uncontrolled infections, other autoimmune diseases, pregnancy or lactation. Diagnoses relied on clinical symptoms, serum thyroxine and TRAb, thyroid ultrasound and orbital computed tomography. PBMCs were separated from roughly 10 ml of fresh peripheral blood using Ficoll-Paque density gradient centrifugation. Total RNA was extracted with Trizol reagent, and quality was checked on an Agilent 2100 Bioanalyzer. This clonotype was seen at least ten times. The clone's antigen remains unknown. Per-nucleotide qualities are absent, and no much larger clonotype sits a single base away. The TCR beta CDR3 regions were amplified from the RNA transcripts. For the first round of RT-PCR on the TCR CDR3, the HTBI primer set was used together with the Qiagen OneStep RT-PCR kit. The libraries were constructed in a second round of multiplex PCR and then size-selected and purified. Libraries were sequenced paired-end with 100 bp reads on an Illumina HiSeq2000. The original methods were these. SOAPnuke was used to process the raw data, with reads discarded if the reads contained adapters or uncalled bases, had a mean Phred below 15, or lacked an exact constant-primer or identifier match. COPE v1.2.5 was used to merge the high-quality paired reads, and each unique nucleotide sequence was defined as a clonotype. MiTCR v1.1 was used to align the clonotypes against IMGT TRBV, TRBD and TRBJ reference segments. The analysis was restricted to V-J combinations with a frequency above 0.0001, which together covered 99.2% of the repertoires. A TCS score was defined as the ratio of F50 (clonal expansion) to E x V (chaos), with BLOSUM62-based TCRdist applied between CDR3 peptides within each V-J. Welch's t-statistics and random forest reduced 500 to 550 V-J features to 10 to 15, which were used in a naive Bayes classifier (R e1071). The public reads were reanalyzed by TCRdb: fastp trimming at Q25, MiXCR alignment, in-frame beta chains only. One record per CDR3 amino acid sequence lists the most common genes and DNA. It is TCRdb's table, rather than the study itself, that gives the V and J calls and clone size. The sample records 300,000 to 450,000 distinct CDR3 sequences, 14% of which are singletons. The leading ten clones occupy approximately 10% of the sample.

Results the study describes overall, beyond this receptor: A model built on a 13 V-J signature distinguished ophthalmopathy from stable hyperthyroidism, reaching about 88% sensitivity and about 81% specificity in cross-validation and 80%/75% in testing. Sample size was not statistically predetermined, and blinding of investigators to group allocation was not performed. Most expanded thyroid clonotypes (frequency above 0.001) were also found in blood, which suggests that blood repertoires may mirror thyroid immune responses. In validation, the model predicted progression to ophthalmopathy a median of roughly 6.2 months before onset, with roughly 70% sensitivity and 72.22% specificity.

From the cysteine up to the phenylalanine, the CDR3 has a length of 16 residues. Only CDR3 DNA remains: 48 bases, in frame from the first base. CDR1 and CDR2 are read off the germline V gene as ENHRY and SYGVKD. A distance of 17 bases separates the germline ends of V and J, which lose 3 bases and 2 bases respectively. The sequence came from an older woman with Graves' hyperthyroidism. The chain links TRBV10-3 with TRBJ2-7; there is no confident call for the D gene. The specimen was blood. The base sequence is TGTGCCATCAGTGAAGGCCGAACCCTCGCCACCTACGAGCAGTACTTC. Its protein is CAISEGRTLATYEQYF.